This T cell receptor (beta chain) was found in a study of blood T cells in healthy people across ages. Combining a sample-barcoded 5' primer with a J-beta primer mix, a second PCR ran for roughly 7 to 12 cycles. TCRdb independently ran MiXCR on the 5' RACE reads; one entry per CDR3 protein. This table holds 850,000 to 1,000,000 distinct CDR3 sequences, 48% found once. Germline-derived CDR1 and CDR2 are SEHNR and FQNEAQ (reference sequence). V lost 3 bases and J 3 bases, leaving 12 bases between the germline ends. The CDR3 covers 14 residues. This chain links TRBV7-9 with TRBJ2-7, with D uncertain. The sequence was collected from a man aged 30 to 45 in good health. Sequenced input: blood. CDR3 residues: CASSFVQEGYEQYF. The CDR3 DNA reads TGTGCCAGCAGCTTTGTACAAGAAGGCTACGAGCAGTACTTC.